Presented here are 12 T cell receptor beta chains from one specimen sequenced in a study of blood T cell repertoires in COVID-19. Here immunoSEQ multiplex PCR was the method, and the copy in TCRdb shows in-frame clones only, minus some. The sample lists approximately 230,000 clones; less than 85% were seen once. Sequencing was carried out using peripheral blood. These receptors all come from an elderly woman with active or convalescent COVID-19.

This chain connects TRBV7-9 to TRBJ1-6; D is perhaps TRBD1 (5 bases). CDR1 and CDR2 (germline): SEHNR, FQNEAQ (reference sequence). Trimming removed 10 bases at V and 9 bases at J, with 10 bases between. The CDR3 consists of 11 residues. The CDR3 region has the DNA TGTGCCACCGGGGGGAGTTCACCCCTCCACTTT. Amino acids: CATGGSSPLHF.

V usage is TRBV11-2 and J usage is TRBJ2-1; TRBD2 matches at 12 bases. CDR1 is SGHAT, CDR2 FQNNGV, per germline. CDR3 size: 14 residues. The J segment lost 10 bases and the V segment lost 0 bases, leaving 1 base of the junction unmatched. The CDR3 region is CASSLEGLAGEQFF. The DNA for the CDR3 is TGTGCCAGCAGCTTAGAGGGACTAGCGGGCGAGCAGTTCTTC. Full variable domain (remainder filled in from reference TRBV11-2 and TRBJ2-1): EAGVAQSPRYKIIEKRQSVAFWCNPISGHATLYWYQQILGQGPKLLIQFQNNGVVDDSQLPKDRFSAERLKGVDSTLKIQPAKLEDSAVYLCASSLEGLAGEQFFGPGTRLTVL.

The rearrangement uses TRBV10-1 and TRBJ2-3, with D possibly matching TRBD1 (5 bases). Germline CDR1 WNHNN, CDR2 SYGVQD (reference sequence). With 0 bases removed from V and 10 bases from J, the gap between germline ends came to 17 bases. The CDR3 contains 15 residues. The CDR3, as DNA: TGCGCCAGCAGTGAGTCGAAGGGGCCGCGGATGGCGCAGTATTTT. Translated: CASSESKGPRMAQYF.

The chain is built from TRBV3-1 (or the pseudogene TRBV3-2) and TRBJ1-2; possible D gene TRBD1, 5 bases. V was pared by 5 bases and J by 3 bases, with 7 bases between. This CDR3 contains 12 residues. Germline CDR1 is LGHDT and CDR2 is YNNKEL (reference sequence). The DNA of the CDR3 is TGTGCCAGCAGCGACAGCCACTATGGCTACACCTTC. Translation: CASSDSHYGYTF.

The chain employs TRBV5-1 and TRBJ2-7, with D tentatively TRBD1 (5 bases). From germline, CDR1 is SGHRS and CDR2 YFSETQ. CDR3 size: 14 residues. Trimming shortened V by 3 bases and J by 3 bases, and 13 bases separated the two germline ends. The CDR3 DNA is TGCGCCAGCAGCTCCACCGGCCAGGGCTACGAGCAGTACTTC. Protein sequence: CASSSTGQGYEQYF.

This clone came up a few times. The chain links TRBV28 to TRBJ2-7; 7 bases are a match to TRBD1. The V gene's germline CDR1 is MDHEN and CDR2 SYDVKM. The CDR3 has 18 residues. V lost 3 bases and J lost 0; bases outside the gene matches: 14. CDR3 DNA: TGTGCCAGCAGTTTCCCCCCACCGGACAGGCCGTTCTCCTACGAGCAGTACTTC. It yields the protein CASSFPPPDRPFSYEQYF. Full variable domain (rest looked up from reference TRBV28 and TRBJ2-7): DVKVTQSSRYLVKRTGEKVFLECVQDMDHENMFWYRQDPGLGLRLIYFSYDVKMKEKGDIPEGYSVSREKKERFSLILESASTNQTSMYLCASSFPPPDRPFSYEQYFGPGTRLTVT.

The rearrangement joins TRBV11-2 to TRBJ1-4; D remains ambiguous. Germline assignment: CDR1 SGHAT and CDR2 FQNNGV. Trimming took 0 bases from V and 5 from J, leaving 7 bases between them. This CDR3 comprises 14 residues. The CDR3 region is CASSLDRTNEKLFF. The DNA of the CDR3 is TGTGCCAGCAGCTTAGACAGAACGAATGAAAAACTGTTTTTT.

This clone appeared a single time. The rearrangement uses TRBV6-6 and TRBJ2-2; 15 bases agree with TRBD2. The CDR3 is made up of 20 amino acids. V dropped 5 bases and J dropped 4; count of bases not matched to a gene: 14. Germline CDR1 is MNHNY and CDR2 is SVGAGI (reference sequence). CDR3 DNA sequence: TGTGCCAGCAGTCCGCCTTCCGGGACTAGCGGGAGGCACGGCACCGGGGAGCTGTTTTTT. Translated: CASSPPSGTSGRHGTGELFF.

V usage is TRBV28 and J usage is TRBJ1-1, with 9 positions matching TRBD1. Germline lookup yields CDR1 MDHEN and CDR2 SYDVKM. V shed 5 bases and J 3 bases; nucleotides not matched to a gene: 10. CDR3 length: 16 amino acids. The CDR3: CASSRPDRGLDTEAFF. The CDR3 DNA is TGTGCCAGCAGTCGCCCGGACAGGGGCTTAGACACTGAAGCTTTCTTT.

This chain uses TRBV5-6 with TRBJ2-7; 8 bases align to TRBD1. CDR1 is SGHDT, CDR2 YYEEEE, per germline. Trimming removed 4 bases from V and 2 bases from J; junction bases left unmatched: 8. The length of the CDR3 is 15 residues. CDR3 sequence: CASSNTQTGAYEQYF. DNA of the CDR3: TGTGCCAGCAGCAATACCCAGACAGGGGCCTACGAGCAGTACTTC.

The chain recombines TRBV3-1 (or the pseudogene TRBV3-2) with TRBJ2-7; TRBD1 might be the D (6 bases). The germline CDR1 and CDR2 sequences are LGHDT and YNNKEL (reference sequence). The CDR3 is 16 residues long. Trimming stripped 4 bases from V and 2 bases from J, with 18 bases between. CDR3 in DNA: TGTGCCAGCAGCCGCCCCGGGACACTAAGCCCCTACGAGCAGTACTTC. Protein product: CASSRPGTLSPYEQYF.

The chain uses TRBV5-1 and TRBJ2-5; TRBD2 aligns across 9 bases. Germline V gene data show CDR1 as SGHRS and CDR2 as YFSETQ. This CDR3 has 15 amino acids. The V gene end was trimmed by 4 bases and the J gene end by 1 base; junction bases not matched to a gene: 5. The chain's CDR3 is CASSGETSGQETQYF. CDR3 bases: TGCGCCAGCAGCGGTGAGACTAGCGGCCAAGAGACCCAGTACTTC. The full variable domain, completed using reference TRBV5-1 and TRBJ2-5, is KAGVTQTPRYLIKTRGQQVTLSCSPISGHRSVSWYQQTPGQGLQFLFEYFSETQRNKGNFPGRFSGRQFSNSRSEMNVSTLELGDSALYLCASSGETSGQETQYFGPGTRLLVL.